This T cell receptor beta chain was captured by sequencing in a study of CD8 T cells in Susac syndrome. CDR1 is MDHEN and CDR2 is SYDVKM in the germline V gene. There are 12 residues in the CDR3. V was trimmed by 5 bases and J by 3 bases, leaving 8 bases between them. When the RNA was reverse transcribed, random hexamers were used with an input of about 0.5 to 1 ug. TCRdb redid the calling of the immunoSEQ multiplex PCR reads with MiXCR, one entry per CDR3 protein. Of about 52,000 distinct CDR3 sequences in the sample, roughly 93% were seen once. V is TRBV28 and J is TRBJ2-7; D is undetermined. This sequence was found in a human donor with multiple sclerosis. The sample was CD8+ T cells from PBMCs. CDR3 amino acids: CASSTLYYEQYF. DNA of the CDR3: TGTGCCAGCAGTACTCTCTACTACGAGCAGTACTTC.